A single T cell receptor beta chain is shown here with its context. What it binds is unknown. The data were obtained in a study of graft-versus-host responses after intestinal transplantation. Turning to the study itself: Grafts that recipients had were multivisceral, liver-intestinal, or isolated intestinal transplants.

Assay: immunoSEQ multiplex PCR; the TCRdb copy retains only in-frame clones and omits some. This repertoire shows 100,000 to 140,000 clones, over 80% found once; its top ten account for over 0.55%. V was clipped by 3 bases and J by 1 base, with 3 bases between them. The germline V gene encodes CDR1 LNHNV and CDR2 YYDKDF (reference sequence). CDR3 length: 12 residues. Findings and limits, study-wide: Some GvH clones were seen earlier in gut or blood, suggesting intestinal origin.

V is TRBV15 and J is TRBJ2-5; no reliable D call. The source material was unstimulated CD4+ T cells sorted from spleen or lymph node cells, sampled before transplant. This sequence originates from a human donor who was the organ donor for an intestinal transplant. The CDR3 DNA is TGTGCCACCAGCAGTCGCCAAGAGACCCAGTACTTC. Encoded protein: CATSSRQETQYF.